The source of this T cell receptor beta chain is a study of PD-L1 blockade in urothelial cancer. The wider study: Blood analysis was done at 3 weeks (second dose) and 6 weeks after treatment began.

Time point given: pretreatment peripheral blood. Generated by immunoSEQ multiplex PCR, the TCRdb table keeps only in-frame clones and is missing some. The sample carries 95,000 or so clones, around 90% recorded once. Findings of the study overall: Better survival was forecast by a pretreatment blood TCR clonality below the median.

As to this clone: Its antigen is still unknown.

This specimen consisted of PBMCs, obtained around atezolizumab (anti-PD-L1) treatment. This clonotype originated in a man aged 55 to 70 with urothelial cancer.

The DNA for the CDR3 is TGTGCCAGCAGCCAATCCAGGGGTCTTAATTCACCCCTCCACTTT. Amino acid sequence: CASSQSRGLNSPLHF. V gene TRBV4-2 combines with J gene TRBJ1-6, with D tentatively TRBD1 (6 bases). The V and J ends lost 2 bases and 6 bases respectively, with 11 bases between them. The CDR3 covers 15 residues. Germline V lookup: CDR1 LGHNA, CDR2 YNFKEQ.